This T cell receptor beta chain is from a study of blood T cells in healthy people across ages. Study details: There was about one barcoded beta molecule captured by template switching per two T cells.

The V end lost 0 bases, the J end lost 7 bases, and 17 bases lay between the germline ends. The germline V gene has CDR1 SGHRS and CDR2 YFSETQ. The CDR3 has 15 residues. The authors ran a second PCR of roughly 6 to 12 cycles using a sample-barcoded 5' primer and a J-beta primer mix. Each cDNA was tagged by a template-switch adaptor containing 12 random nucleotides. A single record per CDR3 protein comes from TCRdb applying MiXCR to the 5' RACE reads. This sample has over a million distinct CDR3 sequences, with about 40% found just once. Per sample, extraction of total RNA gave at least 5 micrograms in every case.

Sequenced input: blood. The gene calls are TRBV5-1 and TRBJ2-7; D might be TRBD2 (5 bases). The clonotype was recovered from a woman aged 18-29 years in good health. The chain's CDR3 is CASSLGGAPRDEQYF. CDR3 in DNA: TGCGCCAGCAGCTTGGGGGGAGCACCTAGGGATGAGCAGTACTTC.